This T cell receptor beta chain was found in a study of radiation and T cells in renal cell carcinoma. Libraries were prepared by immunoSEQ multiplex PCR; TCRdb keeps only in-frame clonotypes and omits some of them. The repertoire holds over 120,000 clones, with 75% to 90% as singletons. Trimming stripped 0 bases from V and 8 bases from J, with 10 bases between. The V gene's germline CDR1 is LNHNV and CDR2 YYDKDF (reference sequence). The CDR3 totals 13 residues. The time point was: blood 4 weeks post-SBRT, at nephrectomy. Treatment denoted: 15 Gy SBRT to primary tumor, nephrectomy 4 weeks later. This renal cell carcinoma was of the clear cell type.

The sample in question was blood, obtained from a patient whose treatment included radiotherapy and nephrectomy. V and J are TRBV15 and TRBJ1-2, with D possibly matching TRBD1 (5 bases). The clonotype comes from a woman in her forties or fifties with renal cell carcinoma. The CDR3 DNA reads TGTGCCACCAGCAGAGACGGGGCGCAAGGCTACACCTTC. Protein sequence: CATSRDGAQGYTF.